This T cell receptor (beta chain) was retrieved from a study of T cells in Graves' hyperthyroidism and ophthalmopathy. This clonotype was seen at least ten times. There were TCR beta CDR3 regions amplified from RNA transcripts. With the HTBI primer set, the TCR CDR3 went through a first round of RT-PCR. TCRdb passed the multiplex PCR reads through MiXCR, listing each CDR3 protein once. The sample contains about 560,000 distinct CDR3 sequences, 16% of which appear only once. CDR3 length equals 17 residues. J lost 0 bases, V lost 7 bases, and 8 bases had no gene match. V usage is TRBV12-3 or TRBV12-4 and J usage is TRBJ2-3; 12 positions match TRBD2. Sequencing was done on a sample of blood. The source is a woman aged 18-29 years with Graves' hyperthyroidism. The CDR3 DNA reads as TGTGCCAGCACTCCTATAGGACTAGCGGGGAGCACAGATACGCAGTATTTT. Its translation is CASTPIGLAGSTDTQYF.